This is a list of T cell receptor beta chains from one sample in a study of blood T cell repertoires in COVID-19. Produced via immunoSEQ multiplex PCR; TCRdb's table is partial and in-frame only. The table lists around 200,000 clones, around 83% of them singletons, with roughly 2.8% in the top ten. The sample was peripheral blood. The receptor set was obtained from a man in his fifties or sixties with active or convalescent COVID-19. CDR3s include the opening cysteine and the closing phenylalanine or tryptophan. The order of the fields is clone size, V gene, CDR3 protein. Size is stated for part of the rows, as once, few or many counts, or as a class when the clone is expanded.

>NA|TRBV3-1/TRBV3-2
CASSQNSATKNEKLFF
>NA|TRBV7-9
CASSSPVGQGAGKLFF
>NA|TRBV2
CASKEGFSGANVLTF
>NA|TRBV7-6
CASSPTSGNYEQYF
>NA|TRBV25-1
CASRVAGGLHNEQFF
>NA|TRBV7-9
CASNGLAGGPFDEQFF
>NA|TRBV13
CASSLGTVAYEQYF
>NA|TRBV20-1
CSASLRTSGGGWTDTQYF
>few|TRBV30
CAWSVLFSYEQYF
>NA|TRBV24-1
CATSGTGVGYTF